This TCR beta chain was observed in a study of cytomegalovirus exposure and HLA in healthy donors. Notes on this clone: Its antigen is as yet unknown.

Whole-study findings and limits: Accurate predictions that matched the HLA-A and HLA-B alleles of most subjects were reportedly made from TCR beta sequences.

The V end lost 1 base, the J end lost 0 bases, and 8 bases lay between the germline ends. The CDR3 is 15 residues long. In germline, CDR1 is SGHRS, CDR2 YFSETQ. The study ran its PCR with 60 Vbeta and 13 Jbeta primers. Data came from immunoSEQ multiplex PCR; TCRdb stores just in-frame clones and leaves some out. Of 200,000 to 250,000 clones listed, around 73% are singletons. The receptor was derived from a male donor in good health and CMV-seronegative. Specimen: PBMCs. The J gene is TRBJ2-1, the V gene TRBV5-1, with D maybe TRBD1 (5 bases). Here the CDR3 reads CASSLRQGSYNEQFF. The CDR3 DNA reads TGCGCCAGCAGCTTGAGGCAGGGCTCCTACAATGAGCAGTTCTTC.